The 26 T cell receptor beta chains listed next were all sequenced from one sample in a study of blood T cell repertoires in COVID-19. Sequencing was performed with immunoSEQ multiplex PCR; in TCRdb, only in-frame clones are kept and a portion is missing. The top ten hold 7% to 10% of the sample, which has more than 200,000 clones, 82% seen once. Input material: peripheral blood. Receptors originate from a woman of 80 years or more with COVID-19, enrolled during active disease.

The V and J genes are TRBV7-5 and TRBJ1-2; no check of the table's D call, TRBD1, against the DNA was made. TRBV7-5 is a pseudogene locus. There are 17 residues in the CDR3. The CDR3 region is CARSDRDRDLSHYGYTF. DNA for the CDR3: TGTGCCAGAAGCGACCGGGACAGGGACCTGTCGCACTATGGCTACACCTTC.

The CDR3 coding sequence is TGTGCCAGCAGTTTTCGACAGGGCGGCTATGGCTACACCTTC. Translating it yields CASSFRQGGYGYTF. V and J are TRBV27 and TRBJ1-2; 7 bases align to TRBD1. Trimming cost V 3 bases and J 4 bases; bases outside gene matches: 5. The germline CDR1 and CDR2 sequences are MNHEY and SMNVEV (reference sequence). The CDR3 runs to 14 residues.

V is TRBV2 and J is TRBJ1-2; 12 bases are shared with TRBD1. The CDR3 runs to 15 residues. Germline V lookup: CDR1 SNHLY, CDR2 FYNNEI. V lost 7 bases to trimming and J lost 8 bases; unmatched junction nucleotides: 11. The CDR3 loop is CASNRDRGRGSGYTF. CDR3 DNA sequence: TGTGCCAGCAATCGGGACAGGGGGCGCGGCTCCGGCTACACCTTC.

The chain employs TRBV29-1 and TRBJ2-7; 13 bases are shared with TRBD2. V shed 7 bases and J 5 bases; nucleotides not matched to a gene: 5. CDR1 is SQVTM, CDR2 ANQGSEA, per germline. This CDR3 region has 13 residues. CDR3 in DNA: TGCAGCGGCAGGACTAGCGGGAGTCACGAGCAGTACTTC. Protein: CSGRTSGSHEQYF.

This clone was seen just once. The chain uses TRBV9 and TRBJ1-1, with D possibly being TRBD1 (5 bases). The V end was cut by 4 bases, the J end by 7 bases, with 17 bases between. Germline CDR1 SGDLS, CDR2 YYNGEE. The CDR3 consists of 14 residues. The chain's CDR3 is CASSFHIREGEAFF. The CDR3 bases are TGTGCCAGCAGCTTCCACATCAGGGAGGGTGAAGCTTTCTTT.

The rearrangement uses TRBV9 and TRBJ2-3; 13 bases match TRBD2. Trimming took 3 bases from V and 6 from J; bases not matched to a gene: 7. The CDR3 spans 16 residues. Germline lookup yields CDR1 SGDLS and CDR2 YYNGEE. In nucleotides, the CDR3 is TGTGCCAGCAGCGCCAGGACTAGCGGGAGTTTGGATACGCAGTATTTT. This codes for CASSARTSGSLDTQYF.

The chain uses TRBV7-9 and TRBJ2-5, with a weak D call TRBD2 (5 bases). V lost 8 bases to trimming and J lost 5 bases, with 33 bases between them. CDR1 and CDR2 (germline): SEHNR, FQNEAQ (reference sequence). The CDR3 has 19 amino acids. The CDR3 region has the DNA TGTGCCAGCTCCCTCCGCACGGTGGTGAGAGCGGAGCGAGGGGAGACCCAGTACTTC. Its translation: CASSLRTVVRAERGETQYF.

The V and J genes are TRBV9 and TRBJ2-3; no reliable D call. The CDR3 is made up of 15 amino acids. V was shortened by 0 bases and J by 0 bases, with 8 bases between the two germline ends. Germline V gives CDR1 SGDLS, CDR2 YYNGEE. The DNA of the CDR3 is TGTGCCAGCAGCGTAGGCAGTCCAAGCACAGATACGCAGTATTTT. As protein: CASSVGSPSTDTQYF.

The J gene is TRBJ1-5, the V gene TRBV28; TRBD1 might be the D (5 bases). The CDR3 is 16 residues long. Germline V gene data show CDR1 as MDHEN and CDR2 as SYDVKM. V was clipped by 4 bases and J by 1 base, with 14 bases between them. Here the CDR3 reads CASSSGGAVSNQPQHF. CDR3 DNA sequence: TGTGCCAGCAGTTCCGGAGGGGCAGTAAGCAATCAGCCCCAGCATTTT.

The genes are TRBV6-5 and TRBJ1-2; TRBD1 is a possible D gene (5 bases). This CDR3 spans 16 amino acids. Trimming took 0 bases from V and 1 from J, leaving 12 bases between them. Germline V gene data show CDR1 as MNHEY and CDR2 as SVGAGI. The DNA for the CDR3 is TGTGCCAGCAGTTACTCGGACCGGGGGGGTAACTATGGCTACACCTTC. The encoded protein is CASSYSDRGGNYGYTF.

This clone came up once. The rearrangement uses TRBV7-6 and TRBJ2-5; TRBD1 aligns across 7 bases. From germline, CDR1 is SGHVS and CDR2 FNYEAQ. V shed 6 bases, J shed 5 bases, and the junction held 3 bases outside the gene matches. The CDR3 has 12 amino acids. DNA for the CDR3: TGTGCCAGCAGTGACAGGGTTGAGACCCAGTACTTC. Translated: CASSDRVETQYF.

The chain uses TRBV7-9 and TRBJ1-5; D unresolved. The length of the CDR3 is 12 residues. Germline CDR1 and CDR2: SEHNR and FQNEAQ (reference sequence). Trimming cost V 11 bases and J 0 bases, with 8 bases left between them. DNA of the CDR3: TGTGCCTCCCGTTATAGCAATCAGCCCCAGCATTTT. It translates to CASRYSNQPQHF.

The gene calls are TRBV19 and TRBJ1-6, with a possible D match to TRBD1 (6 bases). Germline V lookup: CDR1 LNHDA, CDR2 SQIVND (reference sequence). V was trimmed by 3 bases and J by 6 bases, leaving 12 bases between them. This CDR3 is built from 15 residues. The CDR3 sequence: CASSILGTPNSPLHF. The CDR3 bases are TGTGCCAGTAGTATTTTGGGGACACCTAATTCACCCCTCCACTTT.

This chain joins TRBV19 and TRBJ2-4; TRBD2 matches at 14 bases. The CDR3 extends over 18 amino acids. Germline CDR1 and CDR2: LNHDA and SQIVND (reference sequence). The V gene end was trimmed by 5 bases and the J gene end by 4 bases; junction bases not matched to a gene: 10. CDR3 DNA sequence: TGTGCCAGTAGTTCTCGACTAGCGGGAGGGAAAACGAAAAACATTCAGTACTTC. This sequence encodes CASSSRLAGGKTKNIQYF. Looking up the rest from reference TRBV19 and TRBJ2-4 gives the full variable domain: DGGITQSPKYLFRKEGQNVTLSCEQNLNHDAMYWYRQDPGQGLRLIYYSQIVNDFQKGDIAEGYSVSREKKESFPLTVTSAQKNPTAFYLCASSSRLAGGKTKNIQYFGAGTRLSVL.

This sequence joins TRBV7-5 and TRBJ2-1; TRBD2, the D gene given by the table, was not confirmed from the DNA. TRBV7-5 is tagged as a pseudogene. The CDR3 sequence is 12 residues long. The CDR3 here is CARSLGQLGGFF. The CDR3 DNA sequence: TGTGCCAGAAGCCTTGGCCAGCTGGGAGGGTTCTTC.

This chain links TRBV18 with TRBJ2-1; 13 bases are a match to TRBD2. Germline CDR1 is KGHSH and CDR2 is LQKENI. This CDR3 has 16 residues. J was trimmed by 8 bases and V by 2 bases; bases with no gene match: 6. The CDR3 bases are TGTGCCAGCTCACCATCAACTAGCGGGAGGGCCGATGAGCAGTTCTTC. Encoded protein: CASSPSTSGRADEQFF. The full variable domain, in which reference TRBV18 and TRBJ2-1 provide the parts outside the CDR3, is NAGVMQNPRHLVRRRGQEARLRCSPMKGHSHVYWYRQLPEEGLKFMVYLQKENIIDESGMPKERFSAEFPKEGPSILRIQQVVRGDSAAYFCASSPSTSGRADEQFFGPGTRLTVL.

In the case of this clone: The identical CDR3 is also encoded by other nucleotide sequences in the sample. The CDR3 region is CASSLEGASGNTIYF. In nucleotides, the CDR3 is TGTGCCAGCAGCTTGGAGGGGGCATCTGGAAACACCATATATTTT. V gene TRBV7-2 combines with J gene TRBJ1-3; 7 bases are a match to TRBD1. The CDR3 runs 15 residues. Germline-derived CDR1 and CDR2 are SGHTA and FQGNSA. V dropped 3 bases and J dropped 1; count of bases not matched to a gene: 3.

The chain joins TRBV7-9 to TRBJ2-3; D is unclear. CDR3 length: 13 amino acids. Per the germline V gene, CDR1 is SEHNR and CDR2 is FQNEAQ (reference sequence). Between the trimmed V and J ends, which lost 5 bases and 7 bases, there was a span of 13 bases. CDR3 nucleotides: TGTGCCAGCAGCCCTCCGTCCCTAAATACGCAGTATTTT. It yields the protein CASSPPSLNTQYF. Full variable domain (rest looked up from reference TRBV7-9 and TRBJ2-3): DTGVSQNPRHKITKRGQNVTFRCDPISEHNRLYWYRQTLGQGPEFLTYFQNEAQLEKSRLLSDRFSAERPKGSFSTLEIQRTEQGDSAMYLCASSPPSLNTQYFGPGTRLTVL.

The genes are TRBV5-1 and TRBJ2-5, with TRBD2 identical over 9 bases. CDR1 and CDR2 from the germline V gene are SGHRS and YFSETQ. This CDR3 region has 18 residues. The V gene end was trimmed by 0 bases and the J gene end by 5 bases; junction bases not matched to a gene: 14. CDR3 in amino acids: CASSLGPSRRGGRETQYF. As DNA, the CDR3 is TGCGCCAGCAGCTTGGGGCCCTCGAGGCGGGGGGGCCGGGAGACCCAGTACTTC.

This chain connects TRBV5-1 to TRBJ2-7, with 10 bases fitting TRBD1. Germline V CDR1 and CDR2: SGHRS, YFSETQ. This CDR3 has 16 amino acids. V lost 0 bases, J lost 2 bases, and 5 bases stayed unmatched. This chain's CDR3 is CASSLGGTGDPYEQYF. In nucleotides, the CDR3 is TGCGCCAGCAGCTTGGGTGGGACAGGGGATCCCTACGAGCAGTACTTC.

The chain is built from TRBV19 and TRBJ1-5; a weak D match, TRBD1 (6 bases). V was pared by 11 bases and J by 6 bases, with 23 bases between. The CDR3 consists of 15 residues. Germline assignment: CDR1 LNHDA and CDR2 SQIVND (reference sequence). The CDR3 here is CALTGNGVGGQPQHF. The DNA of the CDR3 is TGTGCCTTGACAGGTAATGGGGTTGGGGGTCAGCCCCAGCATTTT.

This chain uses TRBV7-9 with TRBJ1-2, with D unresolved. The germline V gene encodes CDR1 SEHNR and CDR2 FQNEAQ (reference sequence). The CDR3 has 15 amino acids. Trimming left V 4 bases short and J 2 bases short, with 14 bases between. CDR3 DNA: TGTGCCAGCAGCTCGTACGGAGGTTTGAACTATGGCTACACCTTC. This codes for CASSSYGGLNYGYTF.

The CDR3 nucleotides are TGTGCCAGCAGCTTGGGCCTCACCTACTCTGGAAACACCATATATTTT. Translation: CASSLGLTYSGNTIYF. This chain connects TRBV5-5 to TRBJ1-3, with no clear D. Germline V gives CDR1 SGHKS, CDR2 YYEKEE (reference sequence). The germline V and J ends were trimmed by 0 bases and 0 bases, with 10 bases remaining between them. The CDR3 extends over 16 amino acids.

The V gene is TRBV28, the J gene TRBJ1-5, with D perhaps TRBD1 (6 bases). V was cut by 5 bases and J by 4 bases, with 15 bases left in between. There are 15 residues in the CDR3. Germline assignment: CDR1 MDHEN and CDR2 SYDVKM. The CDR3 region has the DNA TGTGCCAGCAGTAGCCCAGGACAGTTAAATCAGCCCCAGCATTTT. Its protein product is CASSSPGQLNQPQHF.

This clone was found a few times. The chain has TRBV6-4 and TRBJ1-5; 9 nucleotides agree with TRBD1. V lost 8 bases and J lost 2; bases outside the gene matches: 10. The germline V gene encodes CDR1 MRHNA and CDR2 SNTAGT. The CDR3 is 16 residues long. The CDR3 loop reads CASQDRGRLGNQPQHF. CDR3 DNA: TGTGCCAGCCAGGACAGGGGCCGTCTTGGCAATCAGCCCCAGCATTTT.

The chain couples TRBV12-3 or TRBV12-4 to TRBJ2-1; 9 nucleotides align to TRBD2. This CDR3 has 12 amino acids. V gave up 6 bases and J gave up 10 bases; unmatched junction bases: 4. Here the CDR3 DNA reads TGTGCCAGCAGCCTTACTAGCGGGGAGCAGTTCTTC. Encoded protein: CASSLTSGEQFF.